This T cell receptor (beta chain) was sequenced in a study of blood T cell repertoires in COVID-19. Study overall: The United States, Italy and Spain supplied acute and convalescent COVID-19 samples. In each case, the material was cDNA or gDNA derived from T cells, B-cell-depleted T cells, or PBMCs.

How the authors handled the data: It was from reference gene primer amplification that nucleated cell counts were estimated. Sequencing was performed with immunoSEQ multiplex PCR; in TCRdb, only in-frame clones are kept and a portion is missing. V and J calls and clone size are those listed in that table; D and trimming were worked out from the DNA. The data contain 98,000 or so clones, 80% to 90% of them singletons. The V and J ends lost 4 bases and 6 bases, in that order; junction bases with no gene match: 2. CDR1 is SGHTA and CDR2 is FQGTGA in the germline V gene. CDR3 length: 13 amino acids. The sequenced material came from peripheral blood. The gene calls are TRBV7-3 and TRBJ2-1, with 8 positions matching TRBD1. This TCR came from a human donor in a cohort sampled during active COVID-19. This CDR3 reads CASSSGQGNEQFF. CDR3 nucleotide sequence: TGTGCCAGCAGCTCTGGACAGGGCAATGAGCAGTTCTTC.